The 18 T cell receptor beta chains listed next were all sequenced from one sample in a study of CD8+ T cells in alopecia areata. Reverse transcription of extracted RNA yielded cDNA, which provided the sequencing template. Measured with immunoSEQ multiplex PCR; TCRdb has only the in-frame clones, and not every one. The sample contains about 150,000 clones, roughly 58% of which appear only once. The sample consisted of CD8+ T cells sorted from blood. The receptors come from a human donor in good health.

The chain couples TRBV29-1 to TRBJ1-2; D remains ambiguous. The V end lost 4 bases, the J end lost 2 bases, and 14 bases lay between the germline ends. Looked up from germline, CDR1 is SQVTM and CDR2 is ANQGSEA. This CDR3 spans 14 amino acids. CDR3 amino acids: CSVVLVGTNYGYTF. In DNA form, the CDR3 reads TGCAGCGTTGTACTCGTCGGAACGAACTATGGCTACACCTTC.

The chain recombines TRBV20-1 with TRBJ2-7, with D possibly being TRBD1 (5 bases). Per the germline V gene, CDR1 is DFQATT and CDR2 is SNEGSKA (reference sequence). This CDR3 is 11 amino acids long. The CDR3, as DNA: TGCACAGTCTCACAGGTGGGGGAGCAGTACTTC. The encoded protein is CTVSQVGEQYF.

The chain links TRBV20-1 to TRBJ2-5; the D gene is possibly TRBD1 (5 bases). The CDR3 covers 11 residues. V shed 6 bases and J shed 4 bases, with 9 bases lying between them. Germline values: CDR1 DFQATT, CDR2 SNEGSKA (reference sequence). The CDR3 coding sequence is TGCAGTGCCGACAGTGGAGAGACCCAGTACTTC. Its protein is CSADSGETQYF.

This clone was seen a single time. V gene TRBV6-5 combines with J gene TRBJ2-5; 11 bases align to TRBD2. Losses at the gene ends were 7 bases for V and 4 bases for J; bases not matched to a gene: 8. The length of the CDR3 is 15 residues. CDR1 MNHEY and CDR2 SVGAGI come from the germline V gene. CDR3 in DNA: TGTGCCAGCACCCATAGCGGGGGGGGAGGAGAGACCCAGTACTTC. Its protein is CASTHSGGGGETQYF.

The count of this clone is one. The chain has TRBV5-6 and TRBJ2-7, with D perhaps matching TRBD2 (5 bases). V dropped 2 bases and J dropped 0 bases, with 9 bases sitting between them. The germline V gene has CDR1 SGHDT and CDR2 YYEEEE. The CDR3 totals 14 residues. The CDR3 spells CASSLGGHSYEQYF. The CDR3, as DNA: TGTGCCAGCAGCTTAGGCGGGCACTCCTACGAGCAGTACTTC.

The chain links TRBV4-2 to TRBJ2-3; D is possibly TRBD1 (6 bases). This CDR3 contains 14 residues. Germline-derived CDR1 and CDR2 are LGHNA and YNFKEQ. Trimming took off 0 bases at V and 9 bases at J, with 13 bases between the two ends. The CDR3 region is CASSQDRTEETQYF. The CDR3 nucleotides are TGTGCCAGCAGCCAAGACCGGACAGAGGAAACGCAGTATTTT.

The V and J genes are TRBV5-1 and TRBJ1-2, with D possibly being TRBD1 (5 bases). V lost 5 bases, J lost 4 bases, and 24 bases lay in between. CDR1 is SGHRS, CDR2 YFSETQ, per germline. The CDR3 spans 17 residues. The CDR3 reads CASRQSDIREVIYGYTF. DNA for the CDR3: TGCGCCAGCAGACAGAGCGACATCAGGGAGGTGATCTATGGCTACACCTTC.

The J gene is TRBJ2-5, the V gene TRBV27; tentatively, D is TRBD2 (5 bases). With 3 bases removed from V and 2 bases from J, the gap between germline ends came to 13 bases. CDR1 and CDR2 (germline): MNHEY, SMNVEV (reference sequence). This CDR3 is built from 15 residues. CDR3 in DNA: TGTGCCAGCAGTTTGGGCCCCGGGGAACAAGAGACCCAGTACTTC. The encoded protein is CASSLGPGEQETQYF.

The rearrangement uses TRBV5-1 and TRBJ2-7; possibly TRBD2 for D (5 bases). The CDR3 has 12 amino acids. The germline V gene encodes CDR1 SGHRS and CDR2 YFSETQ. V lost 4 bases and J 5 bases, leaving 10 bases between the germline ends. The CDR3 spells CASSKAGNEQYF. CDR3 bases: TGCGCCAGCAGCAAGGCCGGGAACGAGCAGTACTTC.

This clone was counted between two and nine times. J is TRBJ2-7 and V is TRBV19, with a tentative D call TRBD2 (5 bases). V was cut by 0 bases and J by 2 bases, with 23 bases left in between. CDR3 length: 19 amino acids. Germline assignment: CDR1 LNHDA and CDR2 SQIVND (reference sequence). This CDR3 reads CASSIEGLRLARHPYEQYF. The DNA of the CDR3 is TGTGCCAGTAGTATAGAAGGCCTCCGGCTAGCCAGACACCCCTACGAGCAGTACTTC. Filled out from reference TRBV19 and TRBJ2-7, the complete variable domain reads DGGITQSPKYLFRKEGQNVTLSCEQNLNHDAMYWYRQDPGQGLRLIYYSQIVNDFQKGDIAEGYSVSREKKESFPLTVTSAQKNPTAFYLCASSIEGLRLARHPYEQYFGPGTRLTVT.

The chain recombines TRBV27 with TRBJ1-1; possibly TRBD1 for D (5 bases). Germline V gene lookup returns CDR1 MNHEY and CDR2 SMNVEV (reference sequence). The CDR3 sequence is 15 residues long. Between the trimmed V and J ends, which lost 2 bases and 8 bases, there was a span of 18 bases. The CDR3 DNA reads TGTGCCAGCAGTTTAGGAGCCTACAGGACGGGGGAAGCTTTCTTT. It yields the protein CASSLGAYRTGEAFF.

The chain couples TRBV27 to TRBJ2-7, with unresolved D. Trimming took 4 bases from V and 6 from J, leaving 7 bases between them. This CDR3 is built from 11 residues. CDR1 and CDR2 (germline): MNHEY, SMNVEV (reference sequence). CDR3 residues: CASSSNGEQYF. In DNA form, the CDR3 reads TGTGCCAGCAGTTCGAATGGCGAGCAGTACTTC.

This chain links TRBV5-1 with TRBJ2-1, with TRBD1 identical over 10 bases. V lost 5 bases and J lost 6; bases outside the gene matches: 11. The CDR3 spans 16 residues. The germline CDR1 and CDR2 sequences are SGHRS and YFSETQ. The CDR3: CASSYSPGQGINEQFF. CDR3 in DNA: TGCGCCAGCAGTTACTCTCCGGGACAGGGGATCAATGAGCAGTTCTTC.

This chain links TRBV9 with TRBJ2-5, with 11 bases fitting TRBD2. CDR3 size: 16 residues. The germline CDR1 and CDR2 sequences are SGDLS and YYNGEE. V was clipped by 4 bases and J by 0 bases; unmatched bases: 5. The CDR3 sequence is CASSTGLAGNQETQYF. For the CDR3, the DNA is TGTGCCAGCAGCACCGGACTAGCGGGTAACCAAGAGACCCAGTACTTC. Supplemented by reference TRBV9 and TRBJ2-5, the full variable domain reads DSGVTQTPKHLITATGQRVTLRCSPRSGDLSVYWYQQSLDQGLQFLIQYYNGEERAKGNILERFSAQQFPDLHSELNLSSLELGDSALYFCASSTGLAGNQETQYFGPGTRLLVL.

The chain links TRBV30 to TRBJ1-2, with D unresolved. The germline V gene encodes CDR1 GTSNPN and CDR2 SVGIG (reference sequence). V was cut by 6 bases and J by 4 bases, with 9 bases left in between. The CDR3 consists of 11 residues. The CDR3 spells CACWLLYGYTF. CDR3 sequence (DNA): TGTGCCTGCTGGCTCCTCTATGGCTACACCTTC.

The chain combines TRBV5-1 with TRBJ2-1; 7 positions match TRBD1. This CDR3 has 15 amino acids. In germline, CDR1 is SGHRS, CDR2 YFSETQ. Trimming cost V 4 bases and J 5 bases; bases outside gene matches: 9. CDR3 protein: CASSTLPGQNNEQFF. The CDR3 region has the DNA TGCGCCAGCAGCACTCTCCCGGGACAGAACAATGAGCAGTTCTTC. The variable domain in full, with the rest retrieved from reference TRBV5-1 and TRBJ2-1, is KAGVTQTPRYLIKTRGQQVTLSCSPISGHRSVSWYQQTPGQGLQFLFEYFSETQRNKGNFPGRFSGRQFSNSRSEMNVSTLELGDSALYLCASSTLPGQNNEQFFGPGTRLTVL.

The rearrangement joins TRBV11-2 to TRBJ1-5; a possible D gene is TRBD1 (5 bases). The CDR3 extends over 13 amino acids. Germline V gene data show CDR1 as SGHAT and CDR2 as FQNNGV. Trimming stripped 5 bases from V and 5 bases from J, with 10 bases between. The CDR3 is CASSEQDDQPQHF. The DNA for the CDR3 is TGTGCCAGCAGCGAACAGGACGATCAGCCCCAGCATTTT.

The chain is built from TRBV29-1 and TRBJ2-7, with TRBD1 matching over 7 bases. Germline CDR1 is SQVTM and CDR2 is ANQGSEA. V lost 3 bases, J lost 3 bases, and 11 bases stayed unmatched. This CDR3 is 15 amino acids long. CDR3 protein: CSVDSRKGAFYEQYF. CDR3 coding DNA: TGCAGCGTTGACTCGCGGAAGGGGGCGTTCTACGAGCAGTACTTC.